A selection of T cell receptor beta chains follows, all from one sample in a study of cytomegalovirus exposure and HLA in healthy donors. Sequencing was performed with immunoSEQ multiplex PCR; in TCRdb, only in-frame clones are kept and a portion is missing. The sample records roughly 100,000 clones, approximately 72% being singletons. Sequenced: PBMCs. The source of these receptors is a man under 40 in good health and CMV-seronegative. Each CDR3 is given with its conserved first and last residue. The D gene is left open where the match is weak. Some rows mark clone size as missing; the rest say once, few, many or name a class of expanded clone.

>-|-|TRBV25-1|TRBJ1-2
CASSEEQDYGYTF
TGTGCCAGCAGTGAAGAACAGGACTATGGCTACACCTTC
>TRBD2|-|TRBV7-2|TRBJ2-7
CASSPSRGSSYEQYF
TGTGCCAGCAGCCCAAGCCGCGGGAGCTCCTACGAGCAGTACTTC
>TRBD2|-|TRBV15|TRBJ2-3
CATSRAGGLAGGADTQYF
TGTGCCACCAGCAGAGCGGGGGGACTAGCGGGAGGTGCAGATACGCAGTATTTT
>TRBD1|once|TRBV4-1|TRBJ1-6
CASSRLPGQGRRF
TGCGCCAGCAGCCGACTCCCGGGACAGGGGCGTCGCTTT
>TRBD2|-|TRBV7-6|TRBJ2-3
CASSLQGLADTQYF
TGTGCCAGCAGCTTACAGGGACTAGCAGATACGCAGTATTTT
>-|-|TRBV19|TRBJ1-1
CASSIVVGGLNTEAFF
TGTGCCAGTAGTATAGTGGTAGGAGGATTGAACACTGAAGCTTTCTTT
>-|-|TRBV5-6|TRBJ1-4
CASSLGPGNEKLFF
TGTGCCAGCAGCTTGGGACCAGGGAATGAAAAACTGTTTTTT
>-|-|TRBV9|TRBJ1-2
CASSRSWERGGTSYGYTF
TGTGCCAGCAGCAGGTCATGGGAGCGGGGCGGGACTAGCTATGGCTACACCTTC
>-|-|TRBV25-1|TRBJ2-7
CASSDGSTYEQYF
TGTGCCAGCAGTGACGGGAGTACCTACGAGCAGTACTTC
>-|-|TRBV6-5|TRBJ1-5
CASSYGWGDQPQHF
TGTGCCAGCAGTTACGGGTGGGGGGATCAGCCCCAGCATTTT
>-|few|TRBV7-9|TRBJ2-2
CASSVGPPEGGELFF
TGTGCCAGCAGCGTCGGTCCCCCAGAGGGTGGGGAGCTGTTTTTT
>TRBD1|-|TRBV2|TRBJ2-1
CASRSSGTVKVNEQFF
TGTGCCAGCAGATCATCCGGGACAGTTAAAGTGAATGAGCAGTTCTTC
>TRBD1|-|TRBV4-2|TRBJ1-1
CASSQQTGVNTEAFF
TGTGCCAGCAGCCAACAGACAGGGGTGAACACTGAAGCTTTCTTT
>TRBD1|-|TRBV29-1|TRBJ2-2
CSAGTANTGELFF
TGCAGCGCCGGGACAGCGAACACCGGGGAGCTGTTTTTT
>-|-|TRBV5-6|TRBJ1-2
CASSSNLDSLYGYTF
TGTGCCAGCAGCTCTAACTTAGACAGCTTATATGGCTACACCTTC
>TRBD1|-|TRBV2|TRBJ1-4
CASSDRATNEKLFF
TGTGCCAGCAGCGACAGGGCAACTAATGAAAAACTGTTTTTT
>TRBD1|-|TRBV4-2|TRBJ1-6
CASSYGTGDSPLHF
TGTGCCAGCAGCTACGGGACAGGGGATTCACCCCTCCACTTT
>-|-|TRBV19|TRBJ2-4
CASKPGPIIRNIQYF
TGTGCCAGTAAACCAGGGCCCATTATTCGAAACATTCAGTACTTC
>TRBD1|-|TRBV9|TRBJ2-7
CASTRTGSPYEQYF
TGTGCCAGCACCAGGACAGGGTCCCCCTACGAGCAGTACTTC
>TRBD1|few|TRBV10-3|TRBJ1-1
CAIAGQMNTEAFF
TGTGCCATCGCGGGACAGATGAACACTGAAGCTTTCTTT
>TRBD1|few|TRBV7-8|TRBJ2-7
CASSTTGEEQYF
TGTGCCAGCAGTACTACAGGGGAAGAGCAGTACTTC
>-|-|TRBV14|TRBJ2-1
CASSHLSYNEQFF
TGTGCCAGCAGCCACCTTTCTTACAATGAGCAGTTCTTC
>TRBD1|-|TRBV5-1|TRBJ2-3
CASSLTGEDTQYF
TGCGCCAGCAGCTTGACAGGGGAAGATACGCAGTATTTT
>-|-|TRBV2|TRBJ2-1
CASSPQGLGNEQFF
TGTGCCAGCAGTCCCCAGGGGCTGGGCAATGAGCAGTTCTTC
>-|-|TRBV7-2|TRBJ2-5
CASSLGFGGTQETQYF
TGTGCCAGCAGCTTAGGGTTTGGCGGAACTCAAGAGACCCAGTACTTC
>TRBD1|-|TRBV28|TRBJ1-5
CASSAPLTGVDQPQHF
TGTGCCAGCAGTGCCCCTTTGACAGGGGTTGACCAGCCCCAGCATTTT
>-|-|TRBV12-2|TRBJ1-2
CARTRRQGDGYTF
TGTGCAAGAACGAGGAGGCAGGGGGATGGCTACACCTTC
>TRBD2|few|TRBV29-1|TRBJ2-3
CSVETGGSDTQYF
TGCAGCGTTGAAACGGGAGGGTCCGATACGCAGTATTTT
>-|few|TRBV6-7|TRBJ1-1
CASSDWGGGMNTEAFF
TGTGCCAGCAGTGACTGGGGGGGAGGGATGAACACTGAAGCTTTCTTT
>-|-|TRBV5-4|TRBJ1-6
CASSLRRGSPLHF
TGTGCCAGCAGCTTACGGCGGGGGTCACCCCTCCACTTT
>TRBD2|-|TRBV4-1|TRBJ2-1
CASGASGRDNEQFF
TGCGCCAGCGGAGCTAGCGGGAGGGACAATGAGCAGTTCTTC
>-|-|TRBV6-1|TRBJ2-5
CASSTYEETQYF
TGTGCCAGCAGTACATACGAAGAGACCCAGTACTTC
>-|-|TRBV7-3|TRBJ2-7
CASSLSRGYEQYF
TGTGCCAGCAGCTTAAGTCGCGGCTACGAGCAGTACTTC
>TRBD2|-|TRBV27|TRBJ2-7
CASSPTGTSGYSSYEQYF
TGTGCCAGCAGTCCGACCGGGACTAGCGGGTATAGCTCCTACGAGCAGTACTTC
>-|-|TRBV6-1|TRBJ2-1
CASSVDSGDNEQFF
TGTGCCAGCAGTGTCGACAGTGGTGACAATGAGCAGTTCTTC
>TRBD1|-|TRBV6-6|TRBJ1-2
CASRRGQGHGYTF
TGTGCCAGCAGACGGGGACAGGGTCATGGCTACACCTTC
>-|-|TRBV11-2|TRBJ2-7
CASSLQGGGYYEQYF
TGTGCCAGCAGCCTCCAAGGCGGCGGATACTACGAGCAGTACTTC
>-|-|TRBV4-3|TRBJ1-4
CASSRERGTNEKLFF
TGCGCCAGCAGCCGAGAACGGGGGACTAATGAAAAACTGTTTTTT
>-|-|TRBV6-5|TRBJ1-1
CASNPNNPPPEAFF
TGTGCCAGCAACCCAAACAACCCGCCCCCTGAAGCTTTCTTT